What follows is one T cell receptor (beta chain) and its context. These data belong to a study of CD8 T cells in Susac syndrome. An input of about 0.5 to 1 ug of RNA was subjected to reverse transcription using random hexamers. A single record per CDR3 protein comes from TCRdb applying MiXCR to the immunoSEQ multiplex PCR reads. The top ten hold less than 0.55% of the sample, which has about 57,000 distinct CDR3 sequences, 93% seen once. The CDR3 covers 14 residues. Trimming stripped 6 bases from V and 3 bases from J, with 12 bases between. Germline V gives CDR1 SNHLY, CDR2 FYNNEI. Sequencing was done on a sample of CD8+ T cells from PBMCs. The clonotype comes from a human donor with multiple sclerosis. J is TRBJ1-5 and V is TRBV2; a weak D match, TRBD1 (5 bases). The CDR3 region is CASRPTDFNQPQHF. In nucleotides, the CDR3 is TGTGCCAGCAGGCCGACAGATTTCAATCAGCCCCAGCATTTT.